Each of the 4 T cell receptor beta chains below was sequenced from the same sample in a study of CD8+ T cells in alopecia areata. The authors extracted RNA and reverse transcribed it into cDNA as the sequencing template. Repertoires were generated with immunoSEQ multiplex PCR, while TCRdb's copy carries only in-frame clones and drops some. The data show about 200,000 clones, 50% to 60% seen once. The material was CD4+ T cells sorted from blood, obtained at week 0. These receptors all come from a human donor with alopecia areata.

This chain connects TRBV19 to TRBJ1-5; weak D call: TRBD1 (6 bases). Trimming left V 11 bases short and J 5 bases short, with 19 bases between. The CDR3 is 14 amino acids. Germline V gene sequence: CDR1 LNHDA, CDR2 SQIVND (reference sequence). CDR3 sequence reads: CAGGRGAIDQPQHF. CDR3 DNA sequence: TGTGCCGGTGGTCGGGGGGCGATTGATCAGCCCCAGCATTTT.

J is TRBJ1-2 and V is TRBV30, with no clear D. Germline V gives CDR1 GTSNPN, CDR2 SVGIG (reference sequence). This CDR3 has 12 residues. The V gene lost 5 bases and the J gene lost 0 bases, with 7 bases spanning the gap. In DNA form, the CDR3 reads TGTGCCTGGGTTGCCACTAACTATGGCTACACCTTC. It specifies CAWVATNYGYTF.

The chain uses TRBV30 and TRBJ2-2, with D maybe TRBD1 (5 bases). V was shortened by 4 bases and J by 7 bases, with 7 bases between the two germline ends. In germline, CDR1 is GTSNPN, CDR2 SVGIG (reference sequence). The CDR3 totals 11 residues. The CDR3 DNA is TGTGCCTGGACAGGGTACGGGGAGCTGTTTTTT. Amino acids: CAWTGYGELFF.

This clone appeared once. This rearrangement joins TRBV27 to TRBJ1-2; no clear D. This CDR3 contains 15 residues. With 5 bases removed from V and 1 base from J, the gap between germline ends came to 14 bases. From germline, CDR1 is MNHEY and CDR2 SMNVEV (reference sequence). CDR3 loop: CASSGPFSGNYGYTF. CDR3 nucleotide sequence: TGTGCCAGCAGTGGACCGTTCTCGGGTAACTATGGCTACACCTTC.